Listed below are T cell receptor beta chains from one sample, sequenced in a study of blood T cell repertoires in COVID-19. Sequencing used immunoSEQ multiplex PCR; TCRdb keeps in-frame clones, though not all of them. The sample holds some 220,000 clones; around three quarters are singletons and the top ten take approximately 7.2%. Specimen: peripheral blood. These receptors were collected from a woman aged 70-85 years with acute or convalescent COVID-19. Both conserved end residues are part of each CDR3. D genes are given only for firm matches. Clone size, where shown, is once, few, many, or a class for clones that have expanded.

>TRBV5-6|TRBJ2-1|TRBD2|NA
CASSPGLAEYNEQFF
TGTGCCAGCAGCCCTGGACTAGCGGAGTACAATGAGCAGTTCTTC
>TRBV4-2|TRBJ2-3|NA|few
CASSQEGGDHTDTQYF
TGTGCCAGCAGCCAAGAAGGCGGGGATCACACAGATACGCAGTATTTT
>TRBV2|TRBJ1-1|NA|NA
CASSDVFSGNTEAFF
TGTGCCAGCAGTGATGTCTTTTCAGGGAACACTGAAGCTTTCTTT
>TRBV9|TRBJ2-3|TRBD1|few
CASSSRGTGERGTDTQYF
TGTGCCAGCAGCTCCCGAGGGACAGGGGAGAGGGGCACAGATACGCAGTATTTT
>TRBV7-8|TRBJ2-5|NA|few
CASSLGFKERQETQYF
TGTGCCAGCAGCTTAGGCTTCAAGGAGCGGCAAGAGACCCAGTACTTC
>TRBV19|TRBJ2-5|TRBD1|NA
CATRITGGFEETQYF
TGTGCCACCAGGATCACAGGGGGGTTTGAAGAGACCCAGTACTTC
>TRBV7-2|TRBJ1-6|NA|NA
CASSLVQQADLPLHF
TGTGCCAGCAGCTTAGTCCAACAGGCCGATCTACCCCTCCACTTT
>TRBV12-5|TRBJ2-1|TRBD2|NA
CASAPRPGLATRSYNEQFF
TGTGCTAGTGCTCCACGACCGGGACTAGCGACCCGTTCCTACAATGAGCAGTTCTTC
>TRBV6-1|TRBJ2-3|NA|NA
CASSARDTQGPDTQYF
TGTGCCAGCAGTGCCAGGGACACGCAGGGGCCAGATACGCAGTATTTT
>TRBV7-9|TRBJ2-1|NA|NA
CASSFPRGTDNEQFF
TGTGCCAGCAGCTTCCCCAGGGGTACCGACAATGAGCAGTTCTTC
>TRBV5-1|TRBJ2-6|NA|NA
CASSLGQVANLWANVLTF
TGCGCCAGCAGCTTGGGGCAGGTTGCCAACCTCTGGGCCAACGTCCTGACTTTC
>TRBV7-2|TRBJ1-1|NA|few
CASSLGTAPQLEAFF
TGTGCCAGCAGCTTAGGGACAGCGCCCCAACTTGAAGCTTTCTTT
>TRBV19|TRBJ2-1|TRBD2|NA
CASSIRRLAGNYNEQFF
TGTGCCAGTAGTATAAGACGACTAGCGGGGAACTACAATGAGCAGTTCTTC
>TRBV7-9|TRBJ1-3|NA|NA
CASSLVGLYSGNTIYF
TGTGCCAGCAGCTTAGTGGGACTCTACTCTGGAAACACCATATATTTT
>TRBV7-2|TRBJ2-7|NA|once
CASSLGHTYEQYF
TGTGCCAGCAGCTTAGGACATACCTACGAGCAGTACTTC
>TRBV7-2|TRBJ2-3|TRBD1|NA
CASSPSHDRGLRDTQYF
TGTGCCAGCAGCCCATCGCATGACAGGGGGCTCCGGGATACGCAGTATTTT
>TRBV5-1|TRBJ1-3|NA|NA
CASSSRAGTPIYF
TGCGCCAGCAGCTCCAGGGCCGGGACTCCCATATATTTT
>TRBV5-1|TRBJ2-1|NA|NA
CASSLIDEQFF
TGCGCCAGCAGCTTAATCGATGAGCAGTTCTTC
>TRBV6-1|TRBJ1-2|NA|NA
CASSEKWTATNYGYTF
TGTGCCAGCAGTGAAAAATGGACAGCGACTAACTATGGCTACACCTTC
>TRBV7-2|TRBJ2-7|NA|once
CASSLGVTLPYEQYF
TGTGCCAGCAGCTTAGGCGTGACACTCCCCTACGAGCAGTACTTC
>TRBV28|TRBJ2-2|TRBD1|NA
CASSKTGQGNTGELFF
TGTGCCAGCAGCAAGACGGGACAGGGAAACACCGGGGAGCTGTTTTTT
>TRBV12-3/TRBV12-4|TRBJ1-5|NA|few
CASSRHPPQPQHF
TGTGCCAGCAGTAGACATCCACCCCAGCCCCAGCATTTT
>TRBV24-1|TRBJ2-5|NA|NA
CATSDRDIQETQYF
TGTGCCACCAGTGATCGGGACATACAAGAGACCCAGTACTTC
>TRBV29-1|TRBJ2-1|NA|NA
CSVEPRGVNEQFF
TGCAGCGTTGAACCCCGGGGAGTAAATGAGCAGTTCTTC
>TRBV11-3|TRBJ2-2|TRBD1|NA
CASSLGQSTGELFF
TGTGCCAGCAGCTTGGGACAGTCCACCGGGGAGCTGTTTTTT
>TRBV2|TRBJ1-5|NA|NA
CASNGRLNQPQHF
TGTGCCTCAAATGGGAGGCTAAATCAGCCCCAGCATTTT
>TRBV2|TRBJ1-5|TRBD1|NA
CAIDTGGDQPQHF
TGTGCCATCGATACAGGGGGCGATCAGCCCCAGCATTTT
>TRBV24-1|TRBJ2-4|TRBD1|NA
CATSDAGTGFGNIQYF
TGTGCCACCAGTGATGCCGGGACAGGGTTTGGAAACATTCAGTACTTC
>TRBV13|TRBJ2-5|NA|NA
CASMNRDGQETQYF
TGTGCCAGCATGAACCGAGATGGCCAAGAGACCCAGTACTTC
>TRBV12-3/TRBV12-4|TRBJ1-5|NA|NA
CASSPLEGQPQHF
TGTGCCAGCAGCCCACTCGAGGGTCAGCCCCAGCATTTT
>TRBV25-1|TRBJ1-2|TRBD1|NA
CASSPFSDRAINYGYTF
TGTGCCAGCAGTCCATTTTCGGACAGGGCCATTAACTATGGCTACACCTTC
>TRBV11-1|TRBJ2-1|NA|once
CASSSRIRGGRNEQFF
TGTGCCAGCAGCTCCCGAATAAGGGGGGGGCGTAATGAGCAGTTCTTC
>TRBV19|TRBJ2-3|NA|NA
CATSGVGETNTQYF
TGTGCCACCTCAGGGGTAGGTGAGACGAATACGCAGTATTTT
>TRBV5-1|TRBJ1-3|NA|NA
CASSAGYGNTIYF
TGCGCCAGCAGTGCGGGCTATGGAAACACCATATATTTT
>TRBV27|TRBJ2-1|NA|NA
CASNSGPHEQFF
TGTGCCAGCAACTCAGGTCCCCACGAGCAGTTCTTC
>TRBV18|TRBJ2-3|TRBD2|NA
CASKAGVADTQYF
TGTGCCAGCAAAGCGGGGGTCGCAGATACGCAGTATTTT
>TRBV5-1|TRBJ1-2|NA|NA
CASSFIGGEDGYTF
TGCGCCAGCAGCTTTATAGGGGGAGAGGATGGCTACACCTTC
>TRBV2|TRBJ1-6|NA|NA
CASKTANDNSPLHF
TGTGCCAGTAAAACAGCTAACGATAATTCACCCCTCCACTTT
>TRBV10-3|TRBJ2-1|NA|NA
CAMGGQGLSNEQFF
TGTGCCATGGGGGGGCAGGGGCTAAGCAATGAGCAGTTCTTC
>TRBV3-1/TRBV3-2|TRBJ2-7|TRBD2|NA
CASSQGPLAGMNYEQYF
TGTGCCAGCAGCCAAGGCCCTCTAGCGGGGATGAACTACGAGCAGTACTTC
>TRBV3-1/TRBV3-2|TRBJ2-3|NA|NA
CASSSQGRRPDTQYF
TGTGCCAGCAGCTCCCAGGGGAGACGGCCAGATACGCAGTATTTT
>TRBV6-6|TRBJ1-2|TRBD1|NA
CASSPRQGAPTNYGYTF
TGTGCCAGCAGTCCCCGACAGGGGGCCCCGACTAACTATGGCTACACCTTC
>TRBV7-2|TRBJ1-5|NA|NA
CASSYTENQPQHF
TGTGCCAGCAGCTATACGGAGAATCAGCCCCAGCATTTT
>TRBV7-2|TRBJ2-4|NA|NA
CASSIDVGGRQGKNIQYF
TGTGCCAGCAGCATTGATGTGGGGGGGCGCCAGGGCAAAAACATTCAGTACTTC
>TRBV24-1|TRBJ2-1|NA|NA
CATSDGMSSYNEQFF
TGTGCCACCAGTGATGGTATGAGCTCCTACAATGAGCAGTTCTTC
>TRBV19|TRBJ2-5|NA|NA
CASSWGEQETQYF
TGTGCCAGTAGTTGGGGGGAACAAGAGACCCAGTACTTC
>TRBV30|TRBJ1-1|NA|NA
CAWRGSTVTEAFF
TGTGCCTGGAGGGGCAGCACAGTCACTGAAGCTTTCTTT
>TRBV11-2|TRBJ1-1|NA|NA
CASSPLVGGAFF
TGTGCCAGCAGCCCCCTGGTGGGAGGAGCTTTCTTT
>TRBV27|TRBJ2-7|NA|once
CASSPLRSSYEQYF
TGTGCCAGCAGCCCTCTGAGGTCGTCCTACGAGCAGTACTTC
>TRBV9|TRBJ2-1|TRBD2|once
CASSVGGLAYNEQFF
TGTGCCAGCAGCGTCGGGGGGTTAGCCTACAATGAGCAGTTCTTC
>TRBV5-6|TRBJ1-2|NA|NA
CASTWEGSGYTF
TGTGCCAGCACCTGGGAGGGTAGTGGCTACACCTTC
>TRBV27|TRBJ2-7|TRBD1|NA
CASSRTPPQGAGSYEQYF
TGTGCCAGCAGTCGCACGCCTCCTCAGGGGGCGGGATCCTACGAGCAGTACTTC
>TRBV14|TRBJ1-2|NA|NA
CASSRGGTPSYGYTF
TGTGCCAGCAGCCGAGGAGGGACCCCCTCCTATGGCTACACCTTC
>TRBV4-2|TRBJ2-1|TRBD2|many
CASSQTTSGGAYEQFF
TGTGCCAGCAGCCAAACCACTAGCGGGGGGGCCTATGAGCAGTTCTTC
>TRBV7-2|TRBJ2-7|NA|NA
CASSLGPSSYEQYF
TGTGCCAGCAGCTTGGGGCCCTCCTCCTACGAGCAGTACTTC